This T cell receptor (beta chain) was identified in a study of neurological immune-mediated disorders. The time point denotes: longitudinal time-point 3. The unsorted libraries were made from 2 million PBMCs kept at -80 C. Each TCR transcript was tagged with a 10-nucleotide random UMI during 5'RACE. TCRdb passed the 5' RACE reads through MiXCR, listing each CDR3 protein once. The sample consists of approximately 47,000 distinct CDR3 sequences, about an eighth of them appearing once. This clonotype was seen repeatedly, ten times or more. Its antigen is as yet unknown. This CDR3 comprises 13 residues. The V gene's germline CDR1 is MNHNY and CDR2 SVGAGI (reference sequence). V lost 11 bases, J lost 4 bases, and 15 bases lay in between. Study-wide findings and caveats: None of the CDR3 amino acid sequences of expanded clones were shared across subjects, and this suggested private repertoires in all groups.

The sequence was obtained from a male donor with HTLV-1-associated myelopathy (HAM/TSP). The genes are TRBV6-6 and TRBJ2-4, with a possible D match to TRBD1 (6 bases). Sequencing was done on a sample of PBMCs. The DNA of the CDR3 is TGTGCCGGAGCAGGGACATCTAAAAACATTCAGTACTTC. Its translation: CAGAGTSKNIQYF.